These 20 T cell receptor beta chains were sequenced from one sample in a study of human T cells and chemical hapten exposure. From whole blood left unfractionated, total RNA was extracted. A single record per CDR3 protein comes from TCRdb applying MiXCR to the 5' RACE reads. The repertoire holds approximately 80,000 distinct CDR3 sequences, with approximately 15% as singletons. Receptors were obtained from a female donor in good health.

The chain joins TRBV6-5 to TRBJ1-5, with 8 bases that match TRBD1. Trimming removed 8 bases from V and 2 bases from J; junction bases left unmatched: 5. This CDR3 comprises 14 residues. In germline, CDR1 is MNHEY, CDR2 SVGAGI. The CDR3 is CASCDRGGNQPQHF. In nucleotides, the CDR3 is TGTGCCAGCTGTGACAGGGGCGGCAATCAGCCCCAGCATTTT.

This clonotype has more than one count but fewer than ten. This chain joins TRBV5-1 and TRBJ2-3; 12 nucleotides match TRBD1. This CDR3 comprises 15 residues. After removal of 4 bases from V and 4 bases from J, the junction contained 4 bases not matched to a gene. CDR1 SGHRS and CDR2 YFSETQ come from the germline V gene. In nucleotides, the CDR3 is TGCGCCAGCAGCCAGGGACAGGGGGCAGCAGATACGCAGTATTTT. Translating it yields CASSQGQGAADTQYF.

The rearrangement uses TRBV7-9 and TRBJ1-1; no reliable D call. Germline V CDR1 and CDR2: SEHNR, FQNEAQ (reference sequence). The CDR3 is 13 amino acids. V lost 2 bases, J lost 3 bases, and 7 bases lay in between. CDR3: CASSLNEDTEAFF. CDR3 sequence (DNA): TGTGCCAGCAGCTTAAATGAGGACACTGAAGCTTTCTTT. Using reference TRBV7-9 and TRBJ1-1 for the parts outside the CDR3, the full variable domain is DTGVSQNPRHKITKRGQNVTFRCDPISEHNRLYWYRQTLGQGPEFLTYFQNEAQLEKSRLLSDRFSAERPKGSFSTLEIQRTEQGDSAMYLCASSLNEDTEAFFGQGTRLTVV.

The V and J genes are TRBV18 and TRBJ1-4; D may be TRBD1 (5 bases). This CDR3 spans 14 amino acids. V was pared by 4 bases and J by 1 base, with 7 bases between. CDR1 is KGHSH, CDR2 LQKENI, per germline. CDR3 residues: CASSRDRTNEKLFF. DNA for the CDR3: TGTGCCAGCTCACGCGACAGAACTAATGAAAAACTGTTTTTT.

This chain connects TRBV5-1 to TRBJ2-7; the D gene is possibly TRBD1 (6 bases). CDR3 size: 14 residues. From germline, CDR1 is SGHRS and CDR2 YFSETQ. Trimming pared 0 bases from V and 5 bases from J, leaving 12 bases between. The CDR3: CASSLVGAGDEQYF. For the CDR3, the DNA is TGCGCCAGCAGCTTGGTGGGGGCCGGAGACGAGCAGTACTTC.

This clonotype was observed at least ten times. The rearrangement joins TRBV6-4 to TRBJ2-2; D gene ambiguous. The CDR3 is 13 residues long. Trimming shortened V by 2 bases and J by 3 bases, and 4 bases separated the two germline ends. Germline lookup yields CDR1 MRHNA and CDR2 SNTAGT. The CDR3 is CASSDDDTGELFF. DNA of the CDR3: TGTGCCAGCAGTGACGACGACACCGGGGAGCTGTTTTTT.

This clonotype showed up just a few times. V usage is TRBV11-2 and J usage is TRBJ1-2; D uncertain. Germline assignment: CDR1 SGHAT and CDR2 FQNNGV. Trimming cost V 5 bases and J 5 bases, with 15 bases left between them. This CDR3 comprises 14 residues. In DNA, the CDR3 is TGTGCCAGCAGCCCTCCTGGTTACGCTTATGGCTACACCTTC. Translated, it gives CASSPPGYAYGYTF.

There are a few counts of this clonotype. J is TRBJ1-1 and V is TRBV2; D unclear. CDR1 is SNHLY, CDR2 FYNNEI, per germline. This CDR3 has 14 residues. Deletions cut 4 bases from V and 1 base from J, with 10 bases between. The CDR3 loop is CASSGEFTNTEAFF. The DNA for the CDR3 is TGTGCCAGCAGTGGAGAATTCACGAACACTGAAGCTTTCTTT.

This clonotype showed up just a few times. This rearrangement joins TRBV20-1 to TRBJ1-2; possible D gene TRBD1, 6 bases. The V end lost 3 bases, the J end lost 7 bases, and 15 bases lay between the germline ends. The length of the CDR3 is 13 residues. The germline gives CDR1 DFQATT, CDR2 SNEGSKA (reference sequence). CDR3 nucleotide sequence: TGCAGTGCTAGTTCGCCACAGGGCGCTGGCTACACCTTC. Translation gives CSASSPQGAGYTF.

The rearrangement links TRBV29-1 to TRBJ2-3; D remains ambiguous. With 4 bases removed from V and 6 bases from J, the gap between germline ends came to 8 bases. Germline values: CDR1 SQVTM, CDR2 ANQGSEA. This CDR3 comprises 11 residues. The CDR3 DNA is TGCAGCGTTGTCGTATTGGATACGCAGTATTTT. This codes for CSVVVLDTQYF.

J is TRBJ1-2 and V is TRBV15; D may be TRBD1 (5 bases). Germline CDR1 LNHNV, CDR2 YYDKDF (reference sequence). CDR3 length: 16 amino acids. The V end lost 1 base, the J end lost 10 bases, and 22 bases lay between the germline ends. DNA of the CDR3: TGTGCCACCAGCAGAGCTGAGACAGTCCCGGGGGATTCCTACACCTTC. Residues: CATSRAETVPGDSYTF.

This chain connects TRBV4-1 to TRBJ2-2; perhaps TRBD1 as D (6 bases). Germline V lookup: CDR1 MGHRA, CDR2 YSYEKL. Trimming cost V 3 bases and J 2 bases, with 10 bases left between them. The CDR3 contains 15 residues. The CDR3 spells CASSHGTTNTGELFF. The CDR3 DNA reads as TGCGCCAGCAGCCATGGGACAACTAACACCGGGGAGCTGTTTTTT.

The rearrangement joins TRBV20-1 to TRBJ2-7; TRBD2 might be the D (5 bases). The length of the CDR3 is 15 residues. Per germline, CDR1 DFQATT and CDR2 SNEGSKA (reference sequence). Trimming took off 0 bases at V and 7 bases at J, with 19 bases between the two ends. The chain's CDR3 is CSARDPSGAQREQYF. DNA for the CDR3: TGCAGTGCTAGAGACCCCAGCGGCGCCCAGCGGGAGCAGTACTTC.

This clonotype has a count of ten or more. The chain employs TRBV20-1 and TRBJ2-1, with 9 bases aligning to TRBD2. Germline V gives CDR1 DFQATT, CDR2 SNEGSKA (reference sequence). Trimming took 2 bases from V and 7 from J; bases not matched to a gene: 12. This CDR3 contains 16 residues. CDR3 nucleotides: TGCAGTGCTAGATTCTTGCGGGAGGGCCCTCGGAATGAGCAGTTCTTC. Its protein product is CSARFLREGPRNEQFF.

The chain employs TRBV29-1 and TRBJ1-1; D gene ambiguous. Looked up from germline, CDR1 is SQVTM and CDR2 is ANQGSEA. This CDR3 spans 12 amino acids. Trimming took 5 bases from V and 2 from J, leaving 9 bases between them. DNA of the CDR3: TGCAGCGTTACGTCAACCAACACTGAAGCTTTCTTT. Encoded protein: CSVTSTNTEAFF.

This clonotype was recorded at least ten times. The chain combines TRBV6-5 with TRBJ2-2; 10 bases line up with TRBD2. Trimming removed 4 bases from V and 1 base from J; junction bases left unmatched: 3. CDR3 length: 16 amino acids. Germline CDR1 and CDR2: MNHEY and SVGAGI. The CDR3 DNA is TGTGCCAGCAGTTCTAGCGGGAGAGGGAACACCGGGGAGCTGTTTTTT. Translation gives CASSSSGRGNTGELFF.

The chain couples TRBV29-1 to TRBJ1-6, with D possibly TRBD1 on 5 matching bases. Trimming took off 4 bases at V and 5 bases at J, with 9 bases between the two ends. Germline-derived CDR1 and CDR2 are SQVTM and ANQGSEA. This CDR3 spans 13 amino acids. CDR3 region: CSVGDGHNSPLHF. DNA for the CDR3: TGCAGCGTTGGGGACGGACATAATTCACCCCTCCACTTT.

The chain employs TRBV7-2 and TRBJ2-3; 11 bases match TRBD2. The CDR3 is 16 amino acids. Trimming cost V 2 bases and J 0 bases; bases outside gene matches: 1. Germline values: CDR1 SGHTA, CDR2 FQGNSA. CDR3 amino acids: CASSLLAGGSTDTQYF. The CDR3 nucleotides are TGTGCCAGCAGCTTACTAGCGGGAGGTAGCACAGATACGCAGTATTTT.

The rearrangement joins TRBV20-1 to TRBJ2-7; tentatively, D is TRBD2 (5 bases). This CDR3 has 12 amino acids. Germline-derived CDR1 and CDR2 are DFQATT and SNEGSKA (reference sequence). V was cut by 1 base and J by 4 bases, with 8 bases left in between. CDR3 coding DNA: TGCAGTGCTAGAGGAACTAGTTACGAGCAGTACTTC. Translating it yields CSARGTSYEQYF.

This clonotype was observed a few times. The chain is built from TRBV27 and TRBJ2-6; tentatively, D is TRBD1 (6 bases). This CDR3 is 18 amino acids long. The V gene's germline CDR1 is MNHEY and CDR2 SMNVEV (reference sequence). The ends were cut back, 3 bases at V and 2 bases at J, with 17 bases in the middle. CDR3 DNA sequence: TGTGCCAGCAGTTTCTCATACTCCCCAGGGGCTGGGGCCAACGTCCTGACTTTC. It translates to CASSFSYSPGAGANVLTF.